The 14 T cell receptor beta chains listed next were all sequenced from one sample in a study of neoadjuvant anti-PD-1 for oral cavity cancer. Libraries were prepared by immunoSEQ multiplex PCR; TCRdb keeps only in-frame clonotypes and omits some of them. Among some 15,000 clones listed, about 65% were seen once. Material: PBMCs, obtained before nivolumab (anti-PD-1) treatment. The receptors stem from a person aged 35-79 years with oral cavity squamous cell carcinoma.

This clone was counted a few times. The gene calls are TRBV5-8 and TRBJ2-1; possible D gene TRBD2, 5 bases. The CDR3 is made up of 16 amino acids. Looked up from germline, CDR1 is SGHTS and CDR2 is YDEGEE. Trimming pared 0 bases from V and 4 bases from J, leaving 14 bases between. The chain's CDR3 is CASSLEVLAGYNEQFF. In DNA form, the CDR3 reads TGTGCCAGCAGCTTGGAGGTGTTGGCGGGTTACAATGAGCAGTTCTTC. The variable domain in full, with the rest retrieved from reference TRBV5-8 and TRBJ2-1, is EAGVTQSPTHLIKTRGQQATLRCSPISGHTSVYWYQQALGLGLQFLLWYDEGEERNRGNFPPRFSGRQFPNYSSELNVNALELEDSALYLCASSLEVLAGYNEQFFGPGTRLTVL.

V usage is TRBV28 and J usage is TRBJ2-1; 13 nucleotides agree with TRBD2. The V gene's germline CDR1 is MDHEN and CDR2 SYDVKM. CDR3 size: 14 residues. V lost 8 bases and J lost 4; bases outside the gene matches: 2. CDR3 loop: CASETSGRYNEQFF. CDR3 in DNA: TGTGCCAGCGAGACTAGCGGGAGGTACAATGAGCAGTTCTTC.

This chain uses TRBV5-4 with TRBJ2-1, with TRBD1 matching 10 bases. Germline CDR1 and CDR2: SGHNT and YYREEE (reference sequence). Trimming at V came to 4 bases and at J to 5 bases, leaving 6 bases not matched to a gene. CDR3 length: 15 residues. Here the CDR3 DNA reads TGTGCCAGCAGCGGGACAGGGGTTTTCAACAATGAGCAGTTCTTC. It translates to CASSGTGVFNNEQFF.

This sequence joins TRBV5-1 and TRBJ2-3, with D tentatively TRBD1 or TRBD2 (5 bases each). The germline V gene encodes CDR1 SGHRS and CDR2 YFSETQ. This CDR3 contains 16 residues. V shed 0 bases and J shed 1 base, with 12 bases lying between them. The CDR3 DNA reads TGCGCCAGCAGCTTGGTCCTCGGGACGCGCACAGATACGCAGTATTTT. Encoded protein: CASSLVLGTRTDTQYF.

This clone has only a few counts. The V and J genes are TRBV29-1 and TRBJ1-6; perhaps TRBD1 as D (6 bases). The CDR3 totals 12 residues. The ends were cut back, 6 bases at V and 7 bases at J, with 10 bases in the middle. CDR1 and CDR2 (germline): SQVTM, ANQGSEA. CDR3 sequence reads: CSVTTGNSPLHF. In DNA, the CDR3 is TGCAGCGTAACAACAGGGAATTCACCCCTCCACTTT.

The J gene is TRBJ1-2, the V gene TRBV6-1; D is uncertain. Germline V gene data show CDR1 as MNHNS and CDR2 as SASEGT. The V gene lost 10 bases and the J gene lost 5 bases, with 11 bases spanning the gap. The CDR3 loop spans 11 amino acids. This CDR3 reads CATFGGYGYTF. CDR3 nucleotides: TGTGCCACCTTCGGAGGTTATGGCTACACCTTC.

The chain uses TRBV10-1 and TRBJ2-5; D perhaps matches TRBD1 (6 bases). V was cut by 6 bases and J by 0 bases, with 8 bases left in between. Germline lookup yields CDR1 WNHNN and CDR2 SYGVQD (reference sequence). The CDR3 loop spans 13 amino acids. The CDR3 nucleotides read TGCGCCAGCAGCGGACAGTACCAAGAGACCCAGTACTTC. Amino acids: CASSGQYQETQYF.

The chain joins TRBV30 to TRBJ2-7; D is perhaps TRBD1 or TRBD2 (6 bases each). This CDR3 is built from 15 residues. V lost 3 bases to trimming and J lost 0 bases, with 15 bases between them. In germline, CDR1 is GTSNPN, CDR2 SVGIG (reference sequence). The chain's CDR3 is CAWRGLGGASYEQYF. DNA of the CDR3: TGTGCCTGGAGGGGCCTGGGGGGCGCCTCCTACGAGCAGTACTTC.

There are a few counts of this clone. V and J are TRBV14 and TRBJ2-7; D is possibly TRBD1 or TRBD2 (6 bases each). This CDR3 region has 15 residues. Trimming shortened V by 3 bases and J by 5 bases, and 17 bases separated the two germline ends. Germline V gives CDR1 SGHDN, CDR2 FVKESK. In nucleotides, the CDR3 is TGTGCCAGCAGCCAGGGGGGCGCCAGGACGAACGAGCAGTACTTC. Residues: CASSQGGARTNEQYF.

This chain uses TRBV5-1 with TRBJ2-2; the D is unclear. The CDR3 length is 15 residues. CDR1 and CDR2 from the germline V gene are SGHRS and YFSETQ. Between the trimmed V and J ends, which lost 0 bases and 0 bases, there was a span of 6 bases. DNA of the CDR3: TGCGCCAGCAGCTTGGCCCCCGCGAACACCGGGGAGCTGTTTTTT. Translated: CASSLAPANTGELFF.

This sequence joins TRBV6-6 and TRBJ1-5; 7 bases match TRBD1. Germline V gene sequence: CDR1 MNHNY, CDR2 SVGAGI (reference sequence). The junction had 3 bases not matched to a gene; V was cut back by 6 bases and J by 4 bases. This CDR3 is 13 amino acids long. Here the CDR3 DNA reads TGTGCCAGCAGCTTGGGACAGAATCAGCCCCAGCATTTT. Protein product: CASSLGQNQPQHF.

The chain uses TRBV2 and TRBJ1-4; 7 bases align to TRBD1. CDR1 is SNHLY and CDR2 is FYNNEI in the germline V gene. Trimming cost V 3 bases and J 8 bases; bases outside gene matches: 9. This CDR3 has 15 residues. The CDR3 DNA sequence: TGTGCCAGCAGTGATCAACAGGGGATAGGGGAAAAACTGTTTTTT. This gives the protein CASSDQQGIGEKLFF.

CDR3: CASRLRGLETGANVLTF. As DNA, the CDR3 is TGTGCCAGCAGACTGAGGGGCCTTGAGACTGGGGCCAACGTCCTGACTTTC. V is TRBV7-9 and J is TRBJ2-6, with D perhaps matching TRBD1 or TRBD2 (5 bases each). Per the germline V gene, CDR1 is SEHNR and CDR2 is FQNEAQ (reference sequence). With 6 bases removed from V and 2 bases from J, the gap between germline ends came to 17 bases. The length of the CDR3 is 17 residues.

The chain employs TRBV5-4 and TRBJ2-2, with 7 bases lining up with TRBD1. J was trimmed by 4 bases and V by 4 bases; bases with no gene match: 7. The CDR3 covers 15 residues. The germline CDR1 and CDR2 sequences are SGHNT and YYREEE (reference sequence). The CDR3 DNA reads TGTGCCAGCAGCATTGACAGGGAATTCACCGGGGAGCTGTTTTTT. The encoded protein is CASSIDREFTGELFF.